This paragraph covers one T cell receptor (beta chain) sequence. This clonotype occurred a few times. The target of this receptor is not known. Base quality data are lacking; no much larger clone is found one base away. The germline V and J ends show losses of 6 bases and 7 bases respectively, and no gene match explains 15 bases of the junction. CDR1 and CDR2 are drawn from the germline V gene: SNHLY, FYNNEI. The CDR3, cysteine through phenylalanine, is 16 amino acids long. Only the CDR3 region is kept as DNA, spanning 48 bases read in frame from base 1. The receptor library was made with RT-PCR. Sequencing was carried out with an Illumina HiSeq 2500. TCRdb's own reprocessing of the public reads used fastp at Q25 and MiXCR and kept productive beta chains. Rows matching on CDR3 protein sequence are summarized as one entry with the most common DNA and genes. For this sample there are 750,000 to 850,000 distinct CDR3 sequences; around 20% appear just once. Approximately 11% of the sample rests with the top ten.

The data derive from a study of response to subunit inactivated influenza vaccine (dated by TCRdb to the late 2010s). Background for the entire study: To follow how T cells responded to a trivalent subunit inactivated influenza vaccine, the researchers relied on deep quantitative profiling of the T cell receptor repertoire.

Summary of the overall study and its limitations: The authors suggested that each seasonal influenza vaccination may recruit only a limited number of new T cells.

Sequences were derived from PBMCs from blood, sampled 5 days after vaccination. This sequence was found in a man aged 50-59 years who received an inactivated influenza vaccine. Donor details come from another sample of the same person, matched by shared clones. The chain is encoded by TRBV2 joined to TRBJ2-1, and TRBD2 matches 7 of the central bases. The CDR3 protein: CASSLDLGGSGNEQFF. The DNA is TGTGCCAGCAGCCTAGACCTCGGGGGGTCGGGTAATGAGCAGTTCTTC.